Listed below are T cell receptor beta chains from one sample, sequenced in a study of T-cell reconstitution after alpha-beta-depleted transplantation in children. TCRdb used MiXCR to reprocess the PCR reads, holding one entry per CDR3 protein. The sample carries more than 200,000 distinct CDR3 sequences, around 7.7% recorded once. The sample in question was PBMCs, mostly from graft donor cells, obtained 360 days after TCRalphabeta/CD19-depleted stem cell transplant. These TCRs come from a male patient between 2 and 10 years old who had a stem cell transplant for acute myeloid leukemia, so the T cells may come from the graft donor. CDR3s include the opening cysteine and the closing phenylalanine or tryptophan. Each record gives: J gene, clone size, D gene, V gene, CDR3 length, CDR3 protein, CDR3 DNA. D genes are given only for firm matches. Clone size is not always given. Where it is, it says once, few, many or a class for expanded clones.

>TRBJ2-7|few|NA|TRBV5-1|14
CASSLDRLYYEQYF
TGCGCCAGCAGCTTGGACAGGCTTTACTACGAGCAGTACTTC
>TRBJ2-1|NA|NA|TRBV7-9|16
CASSLPLGSPYNEQFF
TGTGCCAGCAGCTTACCTCTGGGTAGCCCCTACAATGAGCAGTTCTTC
>TRBJ2-1|many|TRBD2|TRBV6-5|13
CASSPTSGNEQFF
TGTGCCAGCAGCCCGACTAGCGGAAATGAGCAGTTCTTC
>TRBJ2-1|NA|NA|TRBV10-3|14
CAINGGVLVNEQFF
TGTGCCATCAATGGCGGAGTACTTGTCAATGAGCAGTTCTTC
>TRBJ2-3|few|TRBD2|TRBV7-3|15
CASSALAGTTDTQYF
TGTGCCAGCTCCGCACTAGCGGGGACCACAGATACGCAGTATTTT
>TRBJ2-7|few|TRBD2|TRBV7-2|15
CASSLTSGTSYEQYF
TGTGCCAGCAGCTTAACTAGCGGGACCTCCTACGAGCAGTACTTC
>TRBJ2-3|many|TRBD1|TRBV12-3/TRBV12-4|13
CASTKTGSDTQYF
TGTGCCAGCACCAAGACAGGGTCCGATACGCAGTATTTT
>TRBJ2-7|many|TRBD2|TRBV7-2|14
CASSLVRESSEQYF
TGTGCCAGCAGCTTAGTGCGGGAGTCTAGCGAGCAGTACTTC
>TRBJ1-2|many|NA|TRBV5-1|12
CASSLTDYGYTF
TGCGCCAGCAGCTTAACAGACTATGGCTACACCTTC
>TRBJ2-1|few|TRBD2|TRBV7-9|15
CASSLVASGEGEQFF
TGTGCCAGCAGCTTAGTGGCTAGTGGGGAGGGTGAGCAGTTCTTC
>TRBJ2-3|NA|NA|TRBV29-1|14
CSVGGPLVPDTQYF
TGCAGCGTGGGGGGCCCGTTGGTTCCAGATACGCAGTATTTT
>TRBJ2-7|few|NA|TRBV7-9|12
CASSSGAPGQYF
TGTGCCAGCAGCTCGGGAGCCCCCGGGCAGTACTTC
>TRBJ2-3|few|TRBD1|TRBV2|14
CAVLDRGLQDTQYF
TGTGCCGTTCTGGACAGGGGTCTACAGGATACGCAGTATTTT
>TRBJ2-7|many|TRBD1|TRBV7-6|15
CASRSLGTESYEQYF
TGTGCCAGCAGAAGCCTAGGGACAGAGTCCTACGAGCAGTACTTC
>TRBJ2-2|many|TRBD2|TRBV29-1|14
CSVSEALAGGELFF
TGCAGCGTTTCAGAGGCCCTAGCGGGAGGGGAGCTGTTTTTT
>TRBJ2-6|NA|NA|TRBV12-3/TRBV12-4|17
CASSSRHRGSGANVLTF
TGTGCCAGCAGTTCGAGACACCGGGGCTCTGGGGCCAACGTCCTGACTTTC
>TRBJ1-6|few|NA|TRBV7-9|13
CASRPLSNSPLHF
TGTGCCAGCAGACCCCTCTCGAATTCACCCCTCCACTTT
>TRBJ2-1|many|NA|TRBV5-1|15
CASSLGDGMYNEQFF
TGCGCCAGCAGCTTGGGCGACGGGATGTACAATGAGCAGTTCTTC
>TRBJ2-2|few|TRBD2|TRBV10-2|16
CASRLAGGRDTGELFF
TGCGCCAGTCGACTAGCGGGGGGGCGGGACACCGGGGAGCTGTTTTTT
>TRBJ2-3|NA|NA|TRBV20-1|13
CSAVATNTDTQYF
TGCAGTGCCGTAGCGACAAACACAGATACGCAGTATTTT
>TRBJ2-1|many|TRBD2|TRBV5-6|15
CASSLWTSGSGEQFF
TGTGCCAGCAGCTTATGGACTAGCGGGAGTGGTGAGCAGTTCTTC
>TRBJ2-7|few|TRBD2|TRBV3-1|21
CASSQDGLAGGLVLFIYEQYF
TGTGCCAGCAGCCAAGACGGCCTAGCGGGAGGGCTCGTCCTATTCATTTACGAGCAGTACTTC
>TRBJ2-1|NA|TRBD2|TRBV5-1|16
CASSLALAGGVDEQFF
TGCGCCAGCAGCTTGGCTCTAGCGGGGGGAGTCGATGAGCAGTTCTTC
>TRBJ2-5|many|TRBD1|TRBV6-6|13
CASSTTGGETQYF
TGTGCCAGCAGCACGACAGGGGGCGAGACCCAGTACTTC
>TRBJ1-1|NA|NA|TRBV29-1|11
CSVPDRQKAFF
TGCAGCGTTCCAGACAGACAGAAAGCTTTCTTT
>TRBJ2-1|few|TRBD2|TRBV29-1|15
CSVVLGLAEHNEQFF
TGCAGCGTTGTTCTCGGACTAGCGGAGCACAATGAGCAGTTCTTC
>TRBJ1-3|NA|NA|TRBV29-1|14
CSVDPDGSGNTIYF
TGCAGCGTTGATCCGGACGGATCTGGAAACACCATATATTTT
>TRBJ2-1|NA|TRBD1|TRBV10-3|11
CAIRGTGGQFF
TGTGCCATCAGGGGTACAGGGGGCCAGTTCTTC